The sample holds one count of the clone carrying this TCR beta chain. Its antigen is not identified. In this CDR3 the conserved last residue, phenylalanine or tryptophan, is missing, so a read error is likely. Because the CDR3's place on the DNA is in doubt, the DNA is left out and the CDR3 is given as listed by TCRdb. Inclusive of both ends, the CDR3 amounts to 8 amino acids. Germline lookup yields CDR1 SGDLS and CDR2 YYNGEE. Profiling relied on immunoSEQ multiplex PCR, and the TCRdb table lists in-frame clones only, not all of them. The sample lists approximately 2,300,000 clones; 85% to 95% were seen once. These data originate in a study of shared clonotypes between healthy human individuals. Study results and limitations: Clonotype sharing levels among donors were expected to vary with sequencing depth.

All donors qualified as healthy HIV-negative adults and had experienced no recent acute infections or vaccinations. Only Caucasian adults living in Nashville, Tennessee served as donors. A CD45RA+ naive subset and a CD45RA-negative memory subset were split from CD4+ cells. The J gene is TRBJ2-6, the V gene TRBV9; TRBD2 was called by the table and not checked on the DNA. Sample: naive CD4+ T cells from PBMCs. Subset given: CD45RA+ positively selected. This TCR came from a man younger than 35 in good health. Some clones in this sample may be carry-over from other donors' samples. This CDR3 is CASSVGTL.